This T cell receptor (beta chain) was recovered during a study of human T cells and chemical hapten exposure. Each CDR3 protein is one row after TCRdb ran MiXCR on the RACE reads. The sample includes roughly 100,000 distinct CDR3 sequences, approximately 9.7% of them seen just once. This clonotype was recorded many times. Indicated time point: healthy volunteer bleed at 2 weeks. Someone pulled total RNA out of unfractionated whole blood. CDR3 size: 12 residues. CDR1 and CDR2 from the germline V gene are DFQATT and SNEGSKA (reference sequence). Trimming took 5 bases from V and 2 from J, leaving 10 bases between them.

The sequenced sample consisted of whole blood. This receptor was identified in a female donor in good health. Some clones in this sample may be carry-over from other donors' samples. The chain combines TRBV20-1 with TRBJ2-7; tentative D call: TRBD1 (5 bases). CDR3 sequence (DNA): TGCAGTGCTTTAGACAGCGCCTACGAGCAGTACTTC. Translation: CSALDSAYEQYF.